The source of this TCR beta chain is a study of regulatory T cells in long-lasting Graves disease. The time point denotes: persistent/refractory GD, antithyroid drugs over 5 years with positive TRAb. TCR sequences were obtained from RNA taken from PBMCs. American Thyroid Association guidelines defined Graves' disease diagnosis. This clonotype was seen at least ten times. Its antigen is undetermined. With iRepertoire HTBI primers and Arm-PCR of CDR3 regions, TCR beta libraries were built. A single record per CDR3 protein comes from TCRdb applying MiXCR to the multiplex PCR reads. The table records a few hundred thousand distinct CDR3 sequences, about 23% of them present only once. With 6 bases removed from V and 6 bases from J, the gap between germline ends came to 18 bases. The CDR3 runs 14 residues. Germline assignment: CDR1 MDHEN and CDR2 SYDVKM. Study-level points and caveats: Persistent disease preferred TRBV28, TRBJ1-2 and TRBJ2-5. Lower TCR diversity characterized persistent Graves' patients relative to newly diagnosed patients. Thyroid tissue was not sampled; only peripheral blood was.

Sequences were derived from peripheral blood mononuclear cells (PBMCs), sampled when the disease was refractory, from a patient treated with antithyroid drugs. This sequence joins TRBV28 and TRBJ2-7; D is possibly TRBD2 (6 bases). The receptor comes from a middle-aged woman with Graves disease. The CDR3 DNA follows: TGTGCCAGCAGGAGCCTAGCGTTAGAGGGCGAGCAGTACTTC. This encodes CASRSLALEGEQYF. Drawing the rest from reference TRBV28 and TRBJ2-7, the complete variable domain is DVKVTQSSRYLVKRTGEKVFLECVQDMDHENMFWYRQDPGLGLRLIYFSYDVKMKEKGDIPEGYSVSREKKERFSLILESASTNQTSMYLCASRSLALEGEQYFGPGTRLTVT.